This T cell receptor beta chain was captured in a study of radiotherapy plus CTLA-4 blockade in lung cancer (dated by TCRdb to 2016 to 2019). At the level of the whole study: Objective responses were observed in around 20% of enrolled patients, and disease control was achieved in 31%.

Summary of the overall study and its limitations: Increased serum interferon-beta after radiation, together with early dynamic changes in blood T cell clones, were reported to be the strongest predictors of response. After treatment with radiotherapy and ipilimumab, TCR clones that came from tumors expanded in the peripheral blood.

To prepare the library, the immunoSEQ multiplex PCR assay was applied. Here the immuneACCESS table is served through TCRdb, limited to in-frame sequences with V and J called. Missing clones are a known gap in these copies; in checked studies unresolved V genes cover under half, and the rest lacks a known reason. Present in this sample are about 87,000 clones, about 87% of which were seen just once. The ten biggest clones cover about a sixth of the sample. Worth noting for this clone: This clone's antigen is unknown. Base qualities were left out, and no much larger clone turns up one base away.

Counted from cysteine to phenylalanine, this CDR3 has 14 amino acids. Of the read, only the CDR3 DNA is kept; its 42 bases are in frame from base 1. V is reduced by 2 bases and J by 5 bases, leaving a spacing of 10 bases between them. CDR1 and CDR2 are drawn from the germline V gene: SGHAT, FQNNGV. The study tested focal radiation therapy combined with CTLA-4 blockade (ipilimumab) in patients with chemo-refractory metastatic non-small-cell lung cancer. This specimen was peripheral blood, taken from a patient treated with radiotherapy plus ipilimumab. The chain links TRBV11-2 with TRBJ1-5; TRBD1 could be the D gene, as 5 bases match. The receptor comes from a human donor with non-small cell lung cancer that progressed on radiotherapy plus ipilimumab. CDR3 protein: CASSLIGGDQPQHF. The bases read TGTGCCAGCAGCTTAATCGGGGGGGATCAGCCCCAGCATTTT.